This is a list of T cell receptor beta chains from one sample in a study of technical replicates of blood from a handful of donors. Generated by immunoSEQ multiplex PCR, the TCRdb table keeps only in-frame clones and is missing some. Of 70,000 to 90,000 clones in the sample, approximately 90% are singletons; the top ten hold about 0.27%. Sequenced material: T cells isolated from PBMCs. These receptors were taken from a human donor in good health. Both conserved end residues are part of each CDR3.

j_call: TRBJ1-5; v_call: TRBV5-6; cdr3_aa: CASSLSMRSNQPQHF
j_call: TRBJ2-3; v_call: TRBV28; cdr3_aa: CASSGTVSTDTQYF
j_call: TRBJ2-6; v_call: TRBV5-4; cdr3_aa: CASSPGQGLSGANVLTF
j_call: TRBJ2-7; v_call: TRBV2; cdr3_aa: CASSTTGYYEQYF
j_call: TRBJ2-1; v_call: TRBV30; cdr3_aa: CAWSLMASGSGSYNEQFF
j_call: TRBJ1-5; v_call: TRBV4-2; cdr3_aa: CASSREQGASNQPQHF
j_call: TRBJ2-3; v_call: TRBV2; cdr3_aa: CANSRGQGATDTQYF
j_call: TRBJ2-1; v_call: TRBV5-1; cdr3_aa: CASSPVRSYNEQFF
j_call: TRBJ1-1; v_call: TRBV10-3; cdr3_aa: CAISVSRDTEAFF
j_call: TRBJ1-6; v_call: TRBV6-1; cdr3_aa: CASSDRQGSSSYNSPLHF
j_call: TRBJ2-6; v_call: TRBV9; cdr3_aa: CASSLFESGANVLTF
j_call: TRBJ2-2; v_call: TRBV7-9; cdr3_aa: CASSVVPGGNTGELFF
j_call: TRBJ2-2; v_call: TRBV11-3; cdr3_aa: CASSPGLADTGELFF
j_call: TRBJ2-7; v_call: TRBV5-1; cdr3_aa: CASSSTVAGPHLAQYF